This T cell receptor beta chain comes out of a study of cytomegalovirus exposure and HLA in healthy donors. Findings and caveats of the study: It was in a later analysis that TCR association rates were seen to vary by HLA locus, highest for DRB1 and lowest for HLA-C. The study flagged some 170 TCR beta chains as cytomegalovirus-associated.

This CDR3 has 17 residues. V was cut by 5 bases and J by 6 bases, with 25 bases left in between. Germline CDR1 MDHEN, CDR2 SYDVKM. Notes on this clone: Its target is not known.

Both 60 Vbeta primers and 13 Jbeta primers went into the PCR. Sequenced by immunoSEQ multiplex PCR; TCRdb stores in-frame clones only, minus some. The table includes approximately 130,000 clones, approximately 84% detected once. This sequence was found in a middle-aged woman in good health and CMV-seronegative. The genes are TRBV28 and TRBJ1-2, with no clear D. The sample comprised PBMCs. The CDR3 DNA follows: TGTGCCAGCAGTCGCTTCCCGGTCCGTCCAAAAGAGGATGGCTACACCTTC. It yields the protein CASSRFPVRPKEDGYTF.